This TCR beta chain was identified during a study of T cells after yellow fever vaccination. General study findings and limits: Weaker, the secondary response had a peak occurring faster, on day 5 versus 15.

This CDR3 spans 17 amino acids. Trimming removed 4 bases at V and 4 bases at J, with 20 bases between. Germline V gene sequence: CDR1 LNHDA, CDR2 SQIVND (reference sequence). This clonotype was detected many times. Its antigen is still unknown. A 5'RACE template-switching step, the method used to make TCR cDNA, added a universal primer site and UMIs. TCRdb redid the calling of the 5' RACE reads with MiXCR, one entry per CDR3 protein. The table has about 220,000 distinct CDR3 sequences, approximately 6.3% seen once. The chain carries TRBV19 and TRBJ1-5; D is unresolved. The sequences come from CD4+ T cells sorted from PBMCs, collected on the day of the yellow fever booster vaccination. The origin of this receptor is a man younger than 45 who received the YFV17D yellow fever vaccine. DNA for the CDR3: TGTGCCAGTAGTACCCCACTTCGTAACAGTCGGAATCAGCCCCAGCATTTT. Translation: CASSTPLRNSRNQPQHF. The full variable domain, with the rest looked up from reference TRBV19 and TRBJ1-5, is DGGITQSPKYLFRKEGQNVTLSCEQNLNHDAMYWYRQDPGQGLRLIYYSQIVNDFQKGDIAEGYSVSREKKESFPLTVTSAQKNPTAFYLCASSTPLRNSRNQPQHFGDGTRLSIL.